What follows are 27 T cell receptor beta chains derived from one specimen sequenced in a study of response to subunit inactivated influenza vaccine. TCRdb ran MiXCR on the RT-PCR reads and lists one entry per CDR3 protein. This table holds some 520,000 distinct CDR3 sequences, about 15% found once. The source was CD4+ T cells sorted from PBMCs, collected roughly 24 months after vaccination. The receptor source for this set is a man aged 45-69 years who received an inactivated influenza vaccine.

In its sample, this clonotype was seen a few times. The chain recombines TRBV7-2 with TRBJ1-4; D call uncertain. The CDR3 length is 13 residues. CDR1 SGHTA and CDR2 FQGNSA come from the germline V gene. With 2 bases removed from V and 8 bases from J, the gap between germline ends came to 9 bases. CDR3 nucleotides: TGTGCCAGCAGCTTATCCCCCCGGGAAAAACTGTTTTTT. Protein sequence: CASSLSPREKLFF.

In this sample, this clonotype turned up a few times. The rearrangement joins TRBV20-1 to TRBJ1-1; D perhaps matches TRBD1 (5 bases). The germline V and J ends were trimmed by 3 bases and 0 bases, with 11 bases remaining between them. The CDR3 has 14 residues. The germline V gene encodes CDR1 DFQATT and CDR2 SNEGSKA (reference sequence). The CDR3 region has the DNA TGCAGTGCTAGGGTGGGGGGGATGAACACTGAAGCTTTCTTT. This codes for CSARVGGMNTEAFF.

This clonotype was detected ten times or more. The genes are TRBV5-1 and TRBJ2-1, with D perhaps TRBD2 (5 bases). CDR1 and CDR2 (germline): SGHRS, YFSETQ. The CDR3 contains 13 residues. V gave up 5 bases and J gave up 3 bases, with 9 bases separating them. The CDR3 DNA sequence: TGCGCCAGCAGGCCGGGGTACTACAATGAGCAGTTCTTC. This encodes CASRPGYYNEQFF.

This clonotype showed up just a few times. The rearrangement uses TRBV29-1 and TRBJ2-5; either TRBD1 or TRBD2 may supply D (5 bases each). V gave up 7 bases and J gave up 5 bases, with 17 bases separating them. Germline assignment: CDR1 SQVTM and CDR2 ANQGSEA. The CDR3 spans 13 residues. Here the CDR3 reads CSGGGPVGETQYF. CDR3 sequence (DNA): TGCAGCGGTGGGGGTCCCGTCGGGGAGACCCAGTACTTC.

This clonotype was seen only a few times. V gene TRBV7-9 combines with J gene TRBJ1-2; unclear D gene. V lost 2 bases and J lost 6, with 10 bases in between. The CDR3 has 13 residues. Germline CDR1 and CDR2: SEHNR and FQNEAQ (reference sequence). CDR3 protein: CASSLSGMDGYTF. The CDR3 region has the DNA TGTGCCAGCAGCTTATCCGGGATGGATGGCTACACCTTC.

The chain has TRBV18 and TRBJ1-1; D is unclear. This CDR3 spans 14 amino acids. The V end was cut by 3 bases, the J end by 3 bases, with 11 bases between. In germline, CDR1 is KGHSH, CDR2 LQKENI. As DNA, the CDR3 is TGTGCCAGCTCACCCCCCGGGCTTGACACTGAAGCTTTCTTT. Its protein product is CASSPPGLDTEAFF.

This clonotype was detected only a few times. V usage is TRBV5-1 and J usage is TRBJ1-1; D gene uncertain. V was cut by 1 base and J by 2 bases, with 9 bases left in between. The CDR3 loop spans 14 amino acids. The germline CDR1 and CDR2 sequences are SGHRS and YFSETQ. The CDR3 loop is CASSLWGTNTEAFF. The CDR3 DNA is TGCGCCAGCAGCTTGTGGGGAACAAACACTGAAGCTTTCTTT.

The gene calls are TRBV6-2 or TRBV6-3 and TRBJ2-6, with a possible D match to TRBD2 (6 bases). This CDR3 comprises 17 residues. V was pared by 6 bases and J by 0 bases, with 15 bases between. Per the germline V gene, CDR1 is MNHEY and CDR2 is SVGEGT. The chain's CDR3 is CASRQTRTSSGANVLTF. CDR3 DNA: TGTGCCAGCAGACAGACTAGGACAAGCTCTGGGGCCAACGTCCTGACTTTC.

This rearrangement joins TRBV10-3 to TRBJ2-7, with 12 bases aligning to TRBD2. Germline V gives CDR1 ENHRY, CDR2 SYGVKD. J lost 2 bases, V lost 4 bases, and 6 bases had no gene match. This CDR3 contains 16 residues. The chain's CDR3 is CAISGRTSGNTYEQYF. In DNA, the CDR3 is TGTGCCATCAGTGGACGGACTAGCGGGAATACCTACGAGCAGTACTTC.

This clonotype was seen only a few times. This rearrangement joins TRBV29-1 to TRBJ2-7, with D unclear. Germline CDR1 SQVTM, CDR2 ANQGSEA. Trimming shortened V by 1 base and J by 2 bases, and 6 bases separated the two germline ends. CDR3 length: 12 amino acids. CDR3 region: CSVEGQTYEQYF. The CDR3, as DNA: TGCAGCGTTGAAGGCCAAACCTACGAGCAGTACTTC.

This clonotype was counted between two and nine times. The chain couples TRBV20-1 to TRBJ1-1; the match to TRBD1 covers 7 bases. The V and J ends lost 0 bases and 6 bases, in that order; junction bases with no gene match: 16. The CDR3 length is 17 residues. Looked up from germline, CDR1 is DFQATT and CDR2 is SNEGSKA (reference sequence). CDR3 DNA sequence: TGCAGTGCTAGAGATCGACGGACGGACAGGTCAACGTCTGAAGCTTTCTTT. It encodes CSARDRRTDRSTSEAFF.

This chain uses TRBV5-1 with TRBJ1-4; 10 bases line up with TRBD1. Germline V gives CDR1 SGHRS, CDR2 YFSETQ. The CDR3 spans 15 residues. V was pared by 3 bases and J by 7 bases, with 6 bases of the junction left unmatched. This CDR3 is CASSSGTGEVEKLFF. DNA for the CDR3: TGCGCCAGCAGCTCAGGGACAGGGGAAGTTGAAAAACTGTTTTTT. Combining the CDR3 with reference TRBV5-1 and TRBJ1-4 gives the whole variable domain KAGVTQTPRYLIKTRGQQVTLSCSPISGHRSVSWYQQTPGQGLQFLFEYFSETQRNKGNFPGRFSGRQFSNSRSEMNVSTLELGDSALYLCASSSGTGEVEKLFFGSGTQLSVL.

This chain joins TRBV7-2 and TRBJ1-2; D is unclear. CDR3 length equals 12 residues. V was pared by 5 bases and J by 4 bases, with 8 bases between. In germline, CDR1 is SGHTA, CDR2 FQGNSA. The CDR3 here is CASSKDAYGYTF. The CDR3 bases are TGTGCCAGCAGCAAGGATGCCTATGGCTACACCTTC.

This clonotype was detected only a few times. The V and J genes are TRBV11-2 and TRBJ2-3; 9 bases line up with TRBD2. Germline CDR1 and CDR2: SGHAT and FQNNGV. The CDR3 totals 16 residues. Unmatched junction bases numbered 11, after V lost 7 bases and J lost 3 bases. CDR3 nucleotide sequence: TGTGCCAGCAACCACATAGCGGGGGATGTGACAGATACGCAGTATTTT. This translates into CASNHIAGDVTDTQYF.

The rearrangement joins TRBV4-1 to TRBJ2-7, with no clear D. The ends were cut back, 0 bases at V and 4 bases at J, with 10 bases in the middle. Germline CDR1 reads MGHRA; CDR2 reads YSYEKL. CDR3 size: 14 residues. The CDR3 is CASSQDSGIYEQYF. CDR3 DNA sequence: TGCGCCAGCAGCCAAGATTCGGGTATATACGAGCAGTACTTC.

The chain uses TRBV4-2 and TRBJ2-1; D may be TRBD1 or TRBD2 (5 bases each). The V and J ends lost 4 bases and 3 bases respectively, with 16 bases between them. Germline lookup yields CDR1 LGHNA and CDR2 YNFKEQ. This CDR3 is built from 16 residues. The CDR3 region has the DNA TGTGCCAGCAGCCTCCGTGGGGCTAGCTACTACAATGAGCAGTTCTTC. Translating gives CASSLRGASYYNEQFF.

This rearrangement joins TRBV5-1 to TRBJ2-5; tentative D call: TRBD1 (5 bases). V was pared by 0 bases and J by 1 base, with 10 bases between. Germline CDR1 reads SGHRS; CDR2 reads YFSETQ. CDR3 length: 15 residues. Here the CDR3 DNA reads TGCGCCAGCAGCTTGGGGGCCGACAGCCAAGAGACCCAGTACTTC. Amino acids: CASSLGADSQETQYF.

This clonotype has at least ten counts. The chain carries TRBV5-1 and TRBJ2-1; a weak D match, TRBD1 (7 bases). The CDR3 is made up of 16 amino acids. The ends were cut back, 3 bases at V and 4 bases at J, with 17 bases in the middle. The germline gives CDR1 SGHRS, CDR2 YFSETQ. The CDR3 nucleotides read TGCGCCAGCAGCTCGAGGTGGCGGGACAGTTACAATGAGCAGTTCTTC. This gives the protein CASSSRWRDSYNEQFF.

In its sample, this clonotype was seen a few times. The rearrangement joins TRBV11-2 to TRBJ1-3; TRBD1 might be the D (5 bases). This CDR3 has 14 amino acids. Trimming took off 3 bases at V and 0 bases at J, with 6 bases between the two ends. The germline gives CDR1 SGHAT, CDR2 FQNNGV. CDR3 loop: CASSFDSSGNTIYF. Written as DNA, the CDR3 is TGTGCCAGCAGCTTCGACAGCTCTGGAAACACCATATATTTT.

The sample holds a few counts of this clonotype. This CDR3 reads CASSERADTGELFF. The DNA for the CDR3 is TGTGCCAGCAGTGAAAGAGCGGACACCGGGGAGCTGTTTTTT. This chain links TRBV6-1 with TRBJ2-2; D might be TRBD2 (5 bases). This CDR3 is 14 amino acids long. The V end lost 2 bases, the J end lost 3 bases, and 7 bases lay between the germline ends. In germline, CDR1 is MNHNS, CDR2 SASEGT.

This chain connects TRBV7-2 to TRBJ2-1; 13 bases match TRBD2. Trimming took 5 bases from V and 9 from J; bases not matched to a gene: 7. CDR3 length: 15 amino acids. Germline V gene data show CDR1 as SGHTA and CDR2 as FQGNSA. As DNA, the CDR3 is TGTGCCAGCAGCGCACTAGCGGGGGGGCCTATTGAGCAGTTCTTC. The encoded protein is CASSALAGGPIEQFF.

This clonotype was found a few times. The chain combines TRBV7-9 with TRBJ2-1, with 11 bases aligning to TRBD2. V shed 5 bases and J 10 bases; nucleotides not matched to a gene: 13. This CDR3 is 16 amino acids long. Germline CDR1 SEHNR, CDR2 FQNEAQ (reference sequence). The DNA of the CDR3 is TGTGCCAGCAGCCCCCCGGGACTAGCGGTCTCCGGGGAGCAGTTCTTC. This encodes CASSPPGLAVSGEQFF.

The V and J genes are TRBV10-2 and TRBJ2-2, with D possibly being TRBD1 (6 bases). The CDR3 extends over 14 amino acids. The germline V and J ends were trimmed by 3 bases and 4 bases, with 9 bases remaining between them. Per the germline V gene, CDR1 is WSHSY and CDR2 is SAAADI. CDR3 nucleotide sequence: TGCGCCAGCAGTGAACAGGGCGGCACCGGGGAGCTGTTTTTT. As protein: CASSEQGGTGELFF.

This clonotype was found a few times. The chain combines TRBV27 with TRBJ1-5, with 7 bases fitting TRBD1. Germline V gene data show CDR1 as MNHEY and CDR2 as SMNVEV (reference sequence). The CDR3 runs 14 residues. V lost 6 bases to trimming and J lost 6 bases; unmatched junction nucleotides: 8. The CDR3 DNA sequence: TGTGCCAGCAGCCCACAACAGGGGAGTCAGCCCCAGCATTTT. It translates to CASSPQQGSQPQHF.

This clonotype has more than one count but fewer than ten. V gene TRBV20-1 combines with J gene TRBJ1-1; no reliable D call. The V end was cut by 0 bases, the J end by 0 bases, with 11 bases between. The CDR3 length is 15 residues. Germline lookup yields CDR1 DFQATT and CDR2 SNEGSKA (reference sequence). For the CDR3, the DNA is TGCAGTGCTAGAGATCTAAGGGTTATGAACACTGAAGCTTTCTTT. Its translation is CSARDLRVMNTEAFF.

This clonotype was found a few times. This chain joins TRBV4-2 and TRBJ1-2; perhaps TRBD1 as D (5 bases). CDR3 size: 14 residues. The germline CDR1 and CDR2 sequences are LGHNA and YNFKEQ. V lost 0 bases to trimming and J lost 7 bases, with 12 bases between them. CDR3 bases: TGTGCCAGCAGCCAAGATCGGAGGGGCAGTGGCTACACCTTC. Protein: CASSQDRRGSGYTF.

This chain links TRBV28 with TRBJ2-7; a weak D match, TRBD2 (5 bases). The germline gives CDR1 MDHEN, CDR2 SYDVKM. V lost 1 base to trimming and J lost 3 bases, with 10 bases between them. The CDR3 runs to 14 residues. The CDR3 DNA reads TGTGCCAGCAGTTTATCCCTCGACTACTACGAGCAGTACTTC. The encoded protein is CASSLSLDYYEQYF.